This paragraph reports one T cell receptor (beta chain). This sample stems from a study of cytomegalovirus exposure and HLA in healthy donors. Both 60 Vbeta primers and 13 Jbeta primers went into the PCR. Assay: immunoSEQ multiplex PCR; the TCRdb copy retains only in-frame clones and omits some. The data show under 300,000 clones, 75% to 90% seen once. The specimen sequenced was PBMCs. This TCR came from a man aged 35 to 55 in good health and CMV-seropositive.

This chain's CDR3 is CASSPTEGLETEAFF. CDR3 sequence (DNA): TGTGCCAGCAGTCCTACGGAGGGGCTAGAAACTGAAGCTTTCTTT. The gene calls are TRBV27 and TRBJ1-1; TRBD1 is a possible D gene (5 bases). Germline V CDR1 and CDR2: MNHEY, SMNVEV (reference sequence). Between the trimmed V and J ends, which lost 5 bases and 5 bases, there was a span of 18 bases. The CDR3 runs 15 residues.